This TCR beta chain is from a study of OX40 agonist ivuxolimab in advanced cancers. Regarding the study as a whole: Averaging showed that CD8+ T cells had more expanded clones than CD4+ did.

To note about this clone: Its antigen is still unknown.

This table comes from immunoSEQ multiplex PCR, and its TCRdb copy is limited to in-frame clones, with some not included. The repertoire includes fewer than 75,000 clones, approximately 89% of them detected once, and around 2.3% sits in the top ten. V was cut by 4 bases and J by 5 bases, with 12 bases left in between. CDR3 length: 13 amino acids. Germline V gene sequence: CDR1 SNHLY, CDR2 FYNNEI. The chain has TRBV2 and TRBJ2-7, with D hard to call. The TCR was taken from an adult with an advanced solid tumor such as melanoma, head and neck, liver or kidney cancer. Sequenced material: CD4+ or CD8+ T cells sorted from blood, taken in a trial of the OX40 agonist ivuxolimab. The CDR3 DNA reads TGTGCCAGCAGTGGCCAGGCAGTGGACGAGCAGTACTTC. This gives the protein CASSGQAVDEQYF.